A selection of T cell receptor beta chains follows, all from one sample in a study of response to subunit inactivated influenza vaccine. TCRdb redid the calling of the RT-PCR reads with MiXCR, one entry per CDR3 protein. Among hundreds of thousands of distinct CDR3 sequences listed, about 18% were seen once. This specimen consisted of PBMCs from blood, obtained 5 days after vaccination. The receptor set was obtained from a man aged 45-65 years who received an inactivated influenza vaccine. Each CDR3 is given with its conserved first and last residue. The D gene is left open where the match is weak. Rows may omit the clone size; those that give it use once, few, many or a size class.

TRBD2	TRBV20-1	TRBJ2-7	few	TGCAGTGCTAGTTCGAGCGGGAGGGCCGAGCAGTACTTC	CSASSSGRAEQYF
TRBD1	TRBV29-1	TRBJ2-5	many	TGCAGCGCTAAGACAGGGGAAGAGACCCAGTACTTC	CSAKTGEETQYF
NA	TRBV7-2	TRBJ2-7	NA	TGTGCCAGCAGCTTTGAACTGACGGGAGCGACGGCCTACGAGCAGTACTTC	CASSFELTGATAYEQYF
NA	TRBV24-1	TRBJ2-1	NA	TGTGCCACCAGTGATCCAGGGACGGATCAGCAGTTCTTC	CATSDPGTDQQFF
NA	TRBV11-2	TRBJ2-3	once	TGTGCCAGCAGCGCGGCGGGGATGGCAGATACGCAGTATTTT	CASSAAGMADTQYF
NA	TRBV5-1	TRBJ2-2	few	TGCGCCAGCAGCTTCCTTTTGGCGCATTCGAACACCGGGGAGCTGTTTTTT	CASSFLLAHSNTGELFF
NA	TRBV4-2	TRBJ2-7	NA	TGTGCCAGCAGCCAAGATGTTCAGGGTAACTACGAGCAGTACTTC	CASSQDVQGNYEQYF
TRBD2	TRBV24-1	TRBJ2-1	few	TGTGCCACCAGCGACGCCGCGGGGGGCTCCTACAATGAGCAGTTCTTC	CATSDAAGGSYNEQFF
NA	TRBV29-1	TRBJ2-3	many	TGCAGCGTTGAATCGGCAGGGGCTAGGGGTTACACAGATACGCAGTATTTT	CSVESAGARGYTDTQYF
NA	TRBV15	TRBJ1-4	NA	TGTGCCACCAGCAAACGACAGTGGGTGGGGGCTAATGAAAAACTGTTTTTT	CATSKRQWVGANEKLFF
NA	TRBV2	TRBJ2-5	few	TGTGCCAGCAGGGGGGCTGTCGTGACCCAGTACTTC	CASRGAVVTQYF
TRBD1	TRBV5-6	TRBJ2-1	NA	TGTGCCAGCAGCACTCCAGGGGGCAATGAGGAGTTCTTC	CASSTPGGNEEFF
NA	TRBV20-1	TRBJ2-2	NA	TGCAGTGCTAGAGAGGTCGTCCGAGGGGAGCTGTTTTTT	CSAREVVRGELFF
NA	TRBV10-3	TRBJ2-1	few	TGTGCCATCAGGGGGACTGGCCTCTACAATGAGCAGTTCTTC	CAIRGTGLYNEQFF
NA	TRBV15	TRBJ1-4	few	TGTGCCACCAGCACGGTGGGAACTCCTAATGAAAAACTGTTTTTT	CATSTVGTPNEKLFF
NA	TRBV29-1	TRBJ2-3	many	TGCAGCGTTGGGCCTGTCCTCAGCACAGATACGCAGTATTTT	CSVGPVLSTDTQYF
TRBD2	TRBV4-2	TRBJ2-5	NA	TGTGCCAGCAGCCAAGATTCTGGCGGGGGGGCCGAGACCCAGTACTTC	CASSQDSGGGAETQYF
TRBD1	TRBV7-2	TRBJ1-1	NA	TGTGCCAGCAGCTTCCTCCCCGACAGGGGAATTGAAGCTTTCTTT	CASSFLPDRGIEAFF
NA	TRBV7-9	TRBJ2-7	NA	TGTGCCAGCAGCCAGACAGGTGTCTACGAGCAGTACTTC	CASSQTGVYEQYF
NA	TRBV30	TRBJ2-3	once	TGTGCCTGGAGTGTACGGCTGCCCCCAGATACGCAGTATTTT	CAWSVRLPPDTQYF
NA	TRBV12-3/TRBV12-4	TRBJ2-3	few	TGTGCCAGCAGTTCGATGAAGAGAAGCACAGATACGCAGTATTTT	CASSSMKRSTDTQYF
TRBD2	TRBV4-3	TRBJ2-1	few	TGCGCCAGCAGCCAACCTAAGCGGGAGCCCCGGAATGAGCAGTTCTTC	CASSQPKREPRNEQFF
TRBD1	TRBV12-3/TRBV12-4	TRBJ2-6	NA	TGTGCCAGCAGTACACCGGGACAGGCGCCCCGGGGCTCTGGGGCCAACGTCCTGACTTTC	CASSTPGQAPRGSGANVLTF
NA	TRBV18	TRBJ1-2	once	TGTGCCAGCTCACCCTCAGGGGTGGGCTTTTATGGCTACACCTTC	CASSPSGVGFYGYTF
NA	TRBV28	TRBJ2-7	NA	TGTGCCAGCAGCCCCCGCCGCGACCAGTACTTC	CASSPRRDQYF
NA	TRBV9	TRBJ1-2	few	TGTGCCAGCAGCACAGGCACCAGCAACTATGGCTACACCTTC	CASSTGTSNYGYTF
TRBD2	TRBV18	TRBJ2-7	NA	TGTGCCAGCTCACTAAGCGGGACTACCCCCTACGAGCAGTACTTC	CASSLSGTTPYEQYF
NA	TRBV7-8	TRBJ2-3	few	TGTGCCAGCAGCTTAGGGTACTCAGATACGCAGTATTTT	CASSLGYSDTQYF
NA	TRBV6-2/TRBV6-3	TRBJ2-7	few	TGTGCCAGCAGGACAGTGGGCTACGAGCAGTACTTC	CASRTVGYEQYF
TRBD1	TRBV10-3	TRBJ2-3	many	TGTGCCATCAGTGATCCCCAAGGGGGACAGGGAACAGATACGCAGTATTTT	CAISDPQGGQGTDTQYF
NA	TRBV20-1	TRBJ2-2	NA	TGCAGTGCTATTAGCGGCGGAAGTGCCGGGGAGCTGTTTTTT	CSAISGGSAGELFF
TRBD2	TRBV12-3/TRBV12-4	TRBJ2-1	few	TGTGCCAGCAGGGGACTAACAGACGTCGATGAGCAGTTCTTC	CASRGLTDVDEQFF
NA	TRBV29-1	TRBJ2-7	few	TGCAGCGCCGCCGTCCACAGCTCCTACGAGCAGTACTTC	CSAAVHSSYEQYF
TRBD1	TRBV28	TRBJ2-5	NA	TGTGCCAGCAGACTTGACAGGGAATTTGAGACCCAGTACTTC	CASRLDREFETQYF
NA	TRBV6-5	TRBJ2-1	many	TGTGCCAGCAGTTACCGGCGGGGAGCCGCATACAATGAGCAGTTCTTC	CASSYRRGAAYNEQFF
NA	TRBV7-2	TRBJ2-2	few	TGTGCCAGCAGCTTAGCGTATACGTCCGGGGAGCTGTTTTTT	CASSLAYTSGELFF
NA	TRBV18	TRBJ2-3	many	TGTGCCAGCTCATCGCGGCGGGGACTCGGGGGCACAGATACGCAGTATTTT	CASSSRRGLGGTDTQYF
TRBD2	TRBV7-9	TRBJ2-5	NA	TGTGCCAGCAGCCTCAGAGTCTTAGCGGGAGTAGCAGAGACCCAGTACTTC	CASSLRVLAGVAETQYF
NA	TRBV6-5	TRBJ1-1	NA	TGTGCCAGCAGTTACTATGCAGATCTGAACACTGAAGCTTTCTTT	CASSYYADLNTEAFF
NA	TRBV28	TRBJ2-1	NA	TGTGCCAGCAGGGGGAGGGCGGGGGCCTTCTCCTACAATGAGCAGTTCTTC	CASRGRAGAFSYNEQFF
TRBD2	TRBV20-1	TRBJ2-3	NA	TGCAGTGCTAGCCCCGGGAGGGCCGGAGATACGCAGTATTTT	CSASPGRAGDTQYF
TRBD1	TRBV7-7	TRBJ2-1	few	TGTGCTAGCAGCTTAGCAGACAGGGTAGTCGATGAGCAGTTCTTC	CASSLADRVVDEQFF
NA	TRBV12-3/TRBV12-4	TRBJ2-6	NA	TGTGCCAGCAGGGGAGGATTAGGTGGGGCCAACGTCCTGACTTTC	CASRGGLGGANVLTF
TRBD1	TRBV6-5	TRBJ2-7	once	TGTGCCAGCAGTTACAGACAGGGGCTCTACGAGCAGTACTTC	CASSYRQGLYEQYF
NA	TRBV6-2/TRBV6-3	TRBJ2-6	NA	TGTGGGTCAAGACAGACCTTCATCTCTGGGGCCAACGTCCTGACTTTC	CGSRQTFISGANVLTF
TRBD2	TRBV7-2	TRBJ2-3	few	TGTGCCAGCAGAACAGCGGGAGGCACAGATACGCAGTATTTT	CASRTAGGTDTQYF
NA	TRBV7-6	TRBJ2-3	many	TGTGCCAGCAGCGGCGTAGGAGATACGCAGTATTTT	CASSGVGDTQYF
NA	TRBV19	TRBJ2-5	NA	TGTGCCAGTAGTATGGTGCGGTGGGAGACCCAGTACTTC	CASSMVRWETQYF
NA	TRBV24-1	TRBJ2-3	few	TGTGCCACCAGTTCTCCGCGGGACAGCACAGATACGCAGTATTTT	CATSSPRDSTDTQYF
NA	TRBV12-3/TRBV12-4	TRBJ2-5	NA	TGTGCCAGCAGTTTCGGGGGCGGTCTCGGCAGCGGGGAGACCCAGTACTTC	CASSFGGGLGSGETQYF
NA	TRBV7-2	TRBJ2-1	few	TGTGCCAGCAGCTCCCCTTTCAATGAGCAGTTCTTC	CASSSPFNEQFF